This T cell receptor (beta chain) derives from a study of cytomegalovirus exposure and HLA in healthy donors. V was shortened by 4 bases and J by 4 bases, with 11 bases between the two germline ends. CDR1 is SGHRS and CDR2 is YFSETQ in the germline V gene. This CDR3 comprises 14 residues. PCR used 60 Vbeta primers and 13 Jbeta primers. Profiled with immunoSEQ multiplex PCR; TCRdb holds only in-frame clones, not every one. The sample shows approximately 120,000 clones, 83% of them seen only once. This clone occurred once. Its matching antigen is unknown. Study-level findings and limits: Follow-up analysis later connected one missense variant in DCLRE1C with trimming of TCR beta V- and J-genes. The authors listed over 150 TCR beta chains as cytomegalovirus-associated. Most CMV-associated TCR beta chains were later found to appear HLA-restricted. Fewer N-insertions than the roughly 630-donor mean were reportedly shown by an Asian-associated ancestry cluster in a later analysis.

The sample consisted of PBMCs. The clonotype was recovered from a woman aged 40-49 years in good health and CMV-seropositive. The chain uses TRBV5-1 and TRBJ1-4; D remains unclear. The CDR3 region has the DNA TGCGCCAGCAGCGCAGGCGTGGGTAATGAAAAACTGTTTTTT. Protein: CASSAGVGNEKLFF.